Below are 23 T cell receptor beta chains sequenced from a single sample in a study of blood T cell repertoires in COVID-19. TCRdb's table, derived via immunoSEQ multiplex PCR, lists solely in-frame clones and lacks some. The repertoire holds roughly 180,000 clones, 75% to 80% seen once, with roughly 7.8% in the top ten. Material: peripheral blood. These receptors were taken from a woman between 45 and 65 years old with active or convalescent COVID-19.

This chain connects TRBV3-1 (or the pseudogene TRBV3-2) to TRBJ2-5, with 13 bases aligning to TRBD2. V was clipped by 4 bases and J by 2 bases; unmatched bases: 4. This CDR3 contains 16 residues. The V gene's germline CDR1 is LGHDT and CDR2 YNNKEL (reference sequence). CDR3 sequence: CASSPRTSGGQETQYF. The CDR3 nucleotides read TGTGCCAGCAGCCCCAGGACTAGCGGGGGTCAAGAGACCCAGTACTTC.

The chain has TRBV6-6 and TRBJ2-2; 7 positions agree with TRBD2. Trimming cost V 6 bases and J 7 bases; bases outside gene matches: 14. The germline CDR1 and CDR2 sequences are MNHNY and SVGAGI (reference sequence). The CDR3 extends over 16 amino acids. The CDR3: CASRFTSGRRGGELFF. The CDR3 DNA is TGTGCCAGCAGATTCACCTCCGGGAGGAGGGGCGGGGAGCTGTTTTTT.

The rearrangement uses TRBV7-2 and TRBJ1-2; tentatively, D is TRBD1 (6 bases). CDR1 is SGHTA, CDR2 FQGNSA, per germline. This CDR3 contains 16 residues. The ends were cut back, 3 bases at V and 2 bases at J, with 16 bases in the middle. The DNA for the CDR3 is TGTGCCAGCAGCTTCTTAAGCGGGACACTAAACTATGGCTACACCTTC. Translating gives CASSFLSGTLNYGYTF.

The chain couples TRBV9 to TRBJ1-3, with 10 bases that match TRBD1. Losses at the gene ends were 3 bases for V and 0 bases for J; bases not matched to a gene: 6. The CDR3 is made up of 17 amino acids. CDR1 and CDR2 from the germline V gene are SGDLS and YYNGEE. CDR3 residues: CASSAGTGAASGNTIYF. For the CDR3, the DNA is TGTGCCAGCAGCGCTGGGACAGGGGCGGCCTCTGGAAACACCATATATTTT.

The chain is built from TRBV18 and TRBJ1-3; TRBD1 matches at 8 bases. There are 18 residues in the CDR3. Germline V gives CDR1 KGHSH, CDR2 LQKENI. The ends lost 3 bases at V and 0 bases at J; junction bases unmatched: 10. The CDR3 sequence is CASSPRQGTRNSGNTIYF. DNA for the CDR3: TGTGCCAGCTCACCTAGACAGGGGACGCGAAACTCTGGAAACACCATATATTTT.

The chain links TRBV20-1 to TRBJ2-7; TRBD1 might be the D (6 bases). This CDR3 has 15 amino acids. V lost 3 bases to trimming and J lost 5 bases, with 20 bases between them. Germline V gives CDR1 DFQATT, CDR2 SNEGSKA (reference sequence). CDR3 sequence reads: CSASAGTTQFHEQYF. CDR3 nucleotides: TGCAGTGCTAGTGCCGGGACAACCCAGTTCCACGAGCAGTACTTC.

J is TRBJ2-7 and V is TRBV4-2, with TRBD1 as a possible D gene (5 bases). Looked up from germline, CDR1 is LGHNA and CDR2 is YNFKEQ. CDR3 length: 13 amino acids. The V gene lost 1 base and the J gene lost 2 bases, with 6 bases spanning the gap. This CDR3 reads CASSQGQPYEQYF. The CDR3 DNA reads TGTGCCAGCAGCCAAGGACAGCCCTACGAGCAGTACTTC.

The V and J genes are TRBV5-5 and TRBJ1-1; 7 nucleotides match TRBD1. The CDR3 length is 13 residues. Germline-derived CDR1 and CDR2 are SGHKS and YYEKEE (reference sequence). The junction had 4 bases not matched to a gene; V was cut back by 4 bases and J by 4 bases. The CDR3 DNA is TGTGCCAGCAGCCCCTCAGGGGGCACTGAAGCTTTCTTT. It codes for CASSPSGGTEAFF.

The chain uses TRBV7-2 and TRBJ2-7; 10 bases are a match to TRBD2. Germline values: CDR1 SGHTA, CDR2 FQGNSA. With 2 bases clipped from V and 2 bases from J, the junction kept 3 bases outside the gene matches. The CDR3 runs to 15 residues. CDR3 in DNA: TGTGCCAGCAGCTTAACCGGACTAGCGGCCTACGAGCAGTACTTC. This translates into CASSLTGLAAYEQYF.

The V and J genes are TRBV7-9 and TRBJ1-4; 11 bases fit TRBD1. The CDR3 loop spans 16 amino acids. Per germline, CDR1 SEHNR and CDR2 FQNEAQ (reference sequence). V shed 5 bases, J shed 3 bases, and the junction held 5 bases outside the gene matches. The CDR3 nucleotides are TGTGCCAGCAGCCCGGGACAGGGGGGTGCTAATGAAAAACTGTTTTTT. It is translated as CASSPGQGGANEKLFF.

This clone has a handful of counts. CDR3 nucleotides: TGTGCCAGACGCACCGGGACAGGGGGAGGTAACTATGGCTACACCTTC. Translation gives CARRTGTGGGNYGYTF. This chain connects TRBV9 to TRBJ1-2, with 11 bases that match TRBD1. The V and J ends lost 8 bases and 1 base, in that order; junction bases with no gene match: 10. Germline CDR1 and CDR2: SGDLS and YYNGEE. The CDR3 is 16 residues long.

The CDR3 sequence is CSGGTGATDTQYF. CDR3 DNA sequence: TGCAGCGGCGGGACAGGGGCCACAGATACGCAGTATTTT. This chain uses TRBV29-1 with TRBJ2-3; TRBD1 agrees at 10 bases. This CDR3 spans 13 amino acids. Germline V gene lookup returns CDR1 SQVTM and CDR2 ANQGSEA. The V and J ends lost 7 bases and 2 bases, in that order; junction bases with no gene match: 3.

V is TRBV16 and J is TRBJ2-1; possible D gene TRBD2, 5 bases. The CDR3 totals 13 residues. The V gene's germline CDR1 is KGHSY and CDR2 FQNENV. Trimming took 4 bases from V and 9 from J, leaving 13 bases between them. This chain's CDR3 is CASSRRTAGEQFF. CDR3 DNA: TGTGCCAGCAGCCGCCGGACCGCGGGTGAGCAGTTCTTC. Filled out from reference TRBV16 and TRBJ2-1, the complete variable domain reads GEEVAQTPKHLVRGEGQKAKLYCAPIKGHSYVFWYQQVLKNEFKFLISFQNENVFDETGMPKERFSAKCLPNSPCSLEIQATKLEDSAVYFCASSRRTAGEQFFGPGTRLTVL.

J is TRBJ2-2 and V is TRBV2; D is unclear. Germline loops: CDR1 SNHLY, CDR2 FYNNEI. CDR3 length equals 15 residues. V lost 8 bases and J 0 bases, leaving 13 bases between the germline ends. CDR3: CASQTELANTGELFF. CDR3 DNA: TGTGCCAGCCAAACTGAGCTTGCGAACACCGGGGAGCTGTTTTTT. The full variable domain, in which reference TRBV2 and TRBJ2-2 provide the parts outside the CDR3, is EPEVTQTPSHQVTQMGQEVILRCVPISNHLYFYWYRQILGQKVEFLVSFYNNEISEKSEIFDDQFSVERPDGSNFTLKIRSTKLEDSAMYFCASQTELANTGELFFGEGSRLTVL.

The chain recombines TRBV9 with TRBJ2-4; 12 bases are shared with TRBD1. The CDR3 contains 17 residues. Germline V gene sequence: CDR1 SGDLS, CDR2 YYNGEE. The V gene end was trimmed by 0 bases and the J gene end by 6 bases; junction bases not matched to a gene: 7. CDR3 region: CASSVDSGQGARNIQYF. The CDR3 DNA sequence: TGTGCCAGCAGCGTAGACTCGGGACAGGGGGCACGAAACATTCAGTACTTC.

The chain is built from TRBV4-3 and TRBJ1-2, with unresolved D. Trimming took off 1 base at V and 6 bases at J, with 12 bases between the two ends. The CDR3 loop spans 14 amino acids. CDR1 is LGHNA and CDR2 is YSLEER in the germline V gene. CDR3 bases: TGCGCCAGCAGCCAAGCGAGCGCCGAAAATGGCTACACCTTC. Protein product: CASSQASAENGYTF.

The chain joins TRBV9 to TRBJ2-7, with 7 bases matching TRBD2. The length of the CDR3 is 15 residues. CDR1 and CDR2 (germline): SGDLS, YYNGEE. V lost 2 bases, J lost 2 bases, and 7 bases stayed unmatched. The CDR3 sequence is CASSVSGTTTYEQYF. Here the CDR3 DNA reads TGTGCCAGCAGCGTCTCCGGGACTACCACCTACGAGCAGTACTTC.

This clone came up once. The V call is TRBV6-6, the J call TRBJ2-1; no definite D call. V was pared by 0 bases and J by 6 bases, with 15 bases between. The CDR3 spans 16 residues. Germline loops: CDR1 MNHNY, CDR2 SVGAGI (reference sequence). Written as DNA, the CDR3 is TGTGCCAGCAGTTACTCGTTCGGGTCCGCCCCCAATGAGCAGTTCTTC. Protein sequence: CASSYSFGSAPNEQFF.

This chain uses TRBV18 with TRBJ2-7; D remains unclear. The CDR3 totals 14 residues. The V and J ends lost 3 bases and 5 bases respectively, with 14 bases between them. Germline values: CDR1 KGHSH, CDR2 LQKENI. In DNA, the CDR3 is TGTGCCAGCTCACCGTCGGCGGTTCGGAACGAGCAGTACTTC. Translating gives CASSPSAVRNEQYF.

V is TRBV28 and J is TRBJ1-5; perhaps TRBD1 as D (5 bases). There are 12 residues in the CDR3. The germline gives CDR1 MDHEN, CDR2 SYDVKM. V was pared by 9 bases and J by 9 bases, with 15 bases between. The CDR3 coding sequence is TGTGCCAGTATTGGGGGGTTTGGGCCCCAGCATTTT. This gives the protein CASIGGFGPQHF.

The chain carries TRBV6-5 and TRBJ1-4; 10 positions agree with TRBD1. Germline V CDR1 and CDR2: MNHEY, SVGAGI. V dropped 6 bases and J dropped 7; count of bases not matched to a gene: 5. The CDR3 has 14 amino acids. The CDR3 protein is CASRRQGAVEKLFF. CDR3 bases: TGTGCCAGCAGACGACAGGGGGCGGTTGAAAAACTGTTTTTT.

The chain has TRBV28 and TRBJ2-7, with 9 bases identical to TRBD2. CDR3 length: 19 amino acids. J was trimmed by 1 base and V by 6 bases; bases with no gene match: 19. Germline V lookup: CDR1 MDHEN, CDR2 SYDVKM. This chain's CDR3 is CASSDYFSSGEKSSYEQYF. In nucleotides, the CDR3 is TGTGCCAGCAGCGATTACTTCTCTAGCGGGGAGAAGTCTTCCTACGAGCAGTACTTC.

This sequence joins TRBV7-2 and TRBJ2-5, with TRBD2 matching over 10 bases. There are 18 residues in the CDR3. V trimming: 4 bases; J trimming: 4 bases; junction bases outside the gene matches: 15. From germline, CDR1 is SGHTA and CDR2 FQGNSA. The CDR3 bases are TGTGCCAGCAGCTCCCCGGGACTAGCGATCGGAGGGGGAGAGACCCAGTACTTC. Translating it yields CASSSPGLAIGGGETQYF.